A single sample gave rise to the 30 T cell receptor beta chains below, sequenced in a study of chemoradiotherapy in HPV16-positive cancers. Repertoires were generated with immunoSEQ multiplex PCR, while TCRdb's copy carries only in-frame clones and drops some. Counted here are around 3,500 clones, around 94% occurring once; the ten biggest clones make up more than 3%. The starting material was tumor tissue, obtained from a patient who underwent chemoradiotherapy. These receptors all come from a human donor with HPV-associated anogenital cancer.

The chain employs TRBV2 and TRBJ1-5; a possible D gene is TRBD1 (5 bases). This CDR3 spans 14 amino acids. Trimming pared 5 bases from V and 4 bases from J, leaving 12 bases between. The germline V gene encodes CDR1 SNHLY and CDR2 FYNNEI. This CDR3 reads CASSNLGTNQPQHF. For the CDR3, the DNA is TGTGCCAGCAGTAACCTAGGGACGAATCAGCCCCAGCATTTT.

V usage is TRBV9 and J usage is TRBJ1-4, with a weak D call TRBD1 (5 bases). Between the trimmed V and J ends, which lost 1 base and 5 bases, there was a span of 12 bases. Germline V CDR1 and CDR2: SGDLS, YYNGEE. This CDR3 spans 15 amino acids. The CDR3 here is CASSVKWDPNEKLFF. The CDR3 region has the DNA TGTGCCAGCAGCGTAAAGTGGGACCCGAATGAAAAACTGTTTTTT. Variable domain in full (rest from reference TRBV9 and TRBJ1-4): DSGVTQTPKHLITATGQRVTLRCSPRSGDLSVYWYQQSLDQGLQFLIQYYNGEERAKGNILERFSAQQFPDLHSELNLSSLELGDSALYFCASSVKWDPNEKLFFGSGTQLSVL.

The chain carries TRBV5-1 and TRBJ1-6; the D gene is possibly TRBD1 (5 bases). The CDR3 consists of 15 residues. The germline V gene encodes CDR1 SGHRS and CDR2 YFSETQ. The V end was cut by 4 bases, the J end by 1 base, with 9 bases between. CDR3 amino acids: CASSPGGSYNSPLHF. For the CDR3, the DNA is TGCGCCAGCAGCCCCGGGGGTTCCTATAATTCACCCCTCCACTTT.

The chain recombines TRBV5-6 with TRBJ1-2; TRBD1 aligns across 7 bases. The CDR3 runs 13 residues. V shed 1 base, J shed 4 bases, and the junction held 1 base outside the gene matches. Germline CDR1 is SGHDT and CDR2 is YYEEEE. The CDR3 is CASSLRQGYGYTF. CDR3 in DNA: TGTGCCAGCAGCTTGAGACAGGGCTATGGCTACACCTTC. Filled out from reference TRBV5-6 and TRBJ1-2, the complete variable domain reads DAGVTQSPTHLIKTRGQQVTLRCSPKSGHDTVSWYQQALGQGPQFIFQYYEEEERQRGNFPDRFSGHQFPNYSSELNVNALLLGDSALYLCASSLRQGYGYTFGSGTRLTVV.

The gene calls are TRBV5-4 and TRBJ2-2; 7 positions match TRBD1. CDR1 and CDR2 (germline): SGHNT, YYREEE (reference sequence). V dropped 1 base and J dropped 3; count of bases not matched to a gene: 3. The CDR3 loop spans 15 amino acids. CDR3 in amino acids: CASSLRTGYTGELFF. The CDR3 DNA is TGTGCCAGCAGCTTGCGGACAGGCTACACCGGGGAGCTGTTTTTT.

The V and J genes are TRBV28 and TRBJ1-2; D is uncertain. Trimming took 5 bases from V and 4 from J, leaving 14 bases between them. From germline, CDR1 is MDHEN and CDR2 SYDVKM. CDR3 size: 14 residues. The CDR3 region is CASSRESPPYGYTF. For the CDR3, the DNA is TGTGCCAGCAGTCGGGAGTCTCCGCCCTATGGCTACACCTTC.

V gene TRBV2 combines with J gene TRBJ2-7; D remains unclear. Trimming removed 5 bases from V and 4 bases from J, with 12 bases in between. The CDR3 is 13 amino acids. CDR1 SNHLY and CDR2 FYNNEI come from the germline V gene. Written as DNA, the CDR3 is TGTGCCAGCAGTTTGGCCCGAAAGTACGAGCAGTACTTC. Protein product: CASSLARKYEQYF.

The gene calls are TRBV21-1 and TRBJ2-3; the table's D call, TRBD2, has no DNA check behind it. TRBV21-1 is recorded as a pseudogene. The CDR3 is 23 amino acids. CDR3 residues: CASSKVTGKPGLAGGTTSDTQYF. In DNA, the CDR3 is TGTGCCAGCAGCAAAGTGACAGGCAAACCGGGACTAGCGGGGGGAACAACCTCGGATACGCAGTATTTT.

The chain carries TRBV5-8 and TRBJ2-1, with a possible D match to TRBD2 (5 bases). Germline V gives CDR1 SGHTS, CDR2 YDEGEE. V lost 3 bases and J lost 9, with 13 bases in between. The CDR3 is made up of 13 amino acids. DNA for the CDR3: TGTGCCAGCAGCTCTTACCGGGAATTTGAGCAGTTCTTC. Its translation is CASSSYREFEQFF.

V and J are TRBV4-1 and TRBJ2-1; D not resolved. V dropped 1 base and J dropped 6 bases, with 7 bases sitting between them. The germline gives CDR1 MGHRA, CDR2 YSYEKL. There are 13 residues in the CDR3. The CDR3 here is CASSQGITNEQFF. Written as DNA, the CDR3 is TGCGCCAGCAGCCAAGGAATTACCAATGAGCAGTTCTTC.

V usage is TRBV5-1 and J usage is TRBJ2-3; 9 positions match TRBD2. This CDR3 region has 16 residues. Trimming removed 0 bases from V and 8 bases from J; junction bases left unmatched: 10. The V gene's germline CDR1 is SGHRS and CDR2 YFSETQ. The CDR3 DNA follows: TGCGCCAGCAGCTTGGATGGCCTAGCGGGGTCAGGTACGCAGTATTTT. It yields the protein CASSLDGLAGSGTQYF.

The CDR3 spells CASSLSFPSGSTGVRDIQYF. In DNA form, the CDR3 reads TGTGCCAGCAGTTTATCCTTTCCTTCCGGGAGCACGGGGGTAAGGGACATTCAGTACTTC. The V call is TRBV27, the J call TRBJ2-4; the D gene is possibly TRBD2 (6 bases). With 0 bases removed from V and 8 bases from J, the gap between germline ends came to 29 bases. This CDR3 has 20 amino acids. Germline CDR1 MNHEY, CDR2 SMNVEV (reference sequence).

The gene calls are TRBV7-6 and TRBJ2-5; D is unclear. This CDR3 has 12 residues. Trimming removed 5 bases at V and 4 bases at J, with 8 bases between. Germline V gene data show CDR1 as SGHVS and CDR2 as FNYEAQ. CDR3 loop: CASSPGIETQYF. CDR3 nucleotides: TGTGCCAGCAGCCCAGGAATAGAGACCCAGTACTTC.

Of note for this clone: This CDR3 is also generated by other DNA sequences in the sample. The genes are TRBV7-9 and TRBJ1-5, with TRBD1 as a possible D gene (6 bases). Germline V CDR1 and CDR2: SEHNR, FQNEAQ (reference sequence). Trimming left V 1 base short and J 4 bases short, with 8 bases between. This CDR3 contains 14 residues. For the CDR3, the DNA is TGTGCCAGCAGCTTAGGAACAGGGAATCAGCCCCAGCATTTT. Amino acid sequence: CASSLGTGNQPQHF. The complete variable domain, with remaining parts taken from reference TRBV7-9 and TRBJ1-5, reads DTGVSQNPRHKITKRGQNVTFRCDPISEHNRLYWYRQTLGQGPEFLTYFQNEAQLEKSRLLSDRFSAERPKGSFSTLEIQRTEQGDSAMYLCASSLGTGNQPQHFGDGTRLSIL.

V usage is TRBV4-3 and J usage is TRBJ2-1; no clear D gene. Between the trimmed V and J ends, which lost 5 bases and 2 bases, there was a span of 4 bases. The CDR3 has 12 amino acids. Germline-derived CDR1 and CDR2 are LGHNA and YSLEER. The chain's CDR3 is CASSNAYNEQFF. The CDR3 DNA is TGCGCCAGCAGCAATGCCTACAATGAGCAGTTCTTC.

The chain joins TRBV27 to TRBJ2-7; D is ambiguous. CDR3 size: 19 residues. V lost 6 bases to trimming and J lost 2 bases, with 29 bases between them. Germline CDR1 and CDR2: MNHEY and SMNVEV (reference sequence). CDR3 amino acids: CASSSRTQRGNRAAYEQYF. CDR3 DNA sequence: TGTGCCAGCAGCTCCCGTACCCAACGAGGCAATAGGGCTGCCTACGAGCAGTACTTC.

The CDR3 region has the DNA TGTGCCAGCAGCCAAAAAGAGAAAGCGGAAGAGACCCAGTACTTC. Its translation is CASSQKEKAEETQYF. This chain uses TRBV4-2 with TRBJ2-5, with D perhaps TRBD2 (5 bases). The CDR3 spans 15 residues. Germline V lookup: CDR1 LGHNA, CDR2 YNFKEQ. V was shortened by 2 bases and J by 3 bases, with 13 bases between the two germline ends.

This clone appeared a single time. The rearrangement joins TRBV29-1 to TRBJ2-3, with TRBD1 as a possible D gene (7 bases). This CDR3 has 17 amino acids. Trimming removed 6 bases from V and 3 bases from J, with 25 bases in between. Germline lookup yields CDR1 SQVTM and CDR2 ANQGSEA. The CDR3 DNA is TGCAGCGTCGGGGGAGCGAAACAGGGGACGGGTACAGATACGCAGTATTTT. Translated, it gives CSVGGAKQGTGTDTQYF.

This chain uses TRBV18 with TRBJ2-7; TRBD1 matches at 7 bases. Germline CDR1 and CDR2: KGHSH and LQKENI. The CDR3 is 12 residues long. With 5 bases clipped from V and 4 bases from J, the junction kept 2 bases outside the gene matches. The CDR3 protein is CASSATGYEQYF. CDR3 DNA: TGTGCCAGCTCAGCGACAGGGTACGAGCAGTACTTC.

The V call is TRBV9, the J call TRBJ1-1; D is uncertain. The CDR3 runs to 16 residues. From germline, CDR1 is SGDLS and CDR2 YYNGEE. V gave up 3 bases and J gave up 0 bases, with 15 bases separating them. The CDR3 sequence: CASSAQNRLMNTEAFF. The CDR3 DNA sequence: TGTGCCAGCAGCGCCCAGAACAGACTCATGAACACTGAAGCTTTCTTT.

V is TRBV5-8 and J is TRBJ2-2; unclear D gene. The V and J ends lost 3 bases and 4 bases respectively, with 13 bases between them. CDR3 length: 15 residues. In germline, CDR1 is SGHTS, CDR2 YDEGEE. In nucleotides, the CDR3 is TGTGCCAGCAGCTCCAAGCTGGGCGGCACCGGGGAGCTGTTTTTT. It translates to CASSSKLGGTGELFF.

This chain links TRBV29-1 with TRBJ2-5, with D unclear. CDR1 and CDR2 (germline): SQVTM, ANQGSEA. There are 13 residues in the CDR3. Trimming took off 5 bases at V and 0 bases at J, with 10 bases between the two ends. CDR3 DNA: TGCAGCGTTTTGGCACCGTACCAAGAGACCCAGTACTTC. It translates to CSVLAPYQETQYF.

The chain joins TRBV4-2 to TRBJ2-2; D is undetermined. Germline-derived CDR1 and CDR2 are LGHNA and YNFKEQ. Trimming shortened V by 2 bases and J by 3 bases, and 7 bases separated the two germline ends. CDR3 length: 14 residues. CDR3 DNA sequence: TGTGCCAGCAGCCAACAGACGGACACCGGGGAGCTGTTTTTT. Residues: CASSQQTDTGELFF.

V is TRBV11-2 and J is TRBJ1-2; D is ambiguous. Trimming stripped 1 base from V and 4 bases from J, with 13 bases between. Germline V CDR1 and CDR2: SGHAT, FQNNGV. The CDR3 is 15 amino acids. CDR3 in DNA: TGTGCCAGCAGCTTAGCCCCTTCTAGCCCCTATGGCTACACCTTC. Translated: CASSLAPSSPYGYTF.

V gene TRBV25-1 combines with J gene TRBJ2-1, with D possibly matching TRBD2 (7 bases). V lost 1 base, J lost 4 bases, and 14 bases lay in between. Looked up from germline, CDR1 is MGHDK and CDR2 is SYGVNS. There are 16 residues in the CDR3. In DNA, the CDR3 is TGTGCCAGCAGTGAATCTGGGGGGGCAGTATACAATGAGCAGTTCTTC. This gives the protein CASSESGGAVYNEQFF.

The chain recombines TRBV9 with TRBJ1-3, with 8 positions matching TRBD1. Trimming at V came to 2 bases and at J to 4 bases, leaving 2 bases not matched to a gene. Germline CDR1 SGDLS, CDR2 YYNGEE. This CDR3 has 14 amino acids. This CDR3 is CASSVGQGGNTIYF. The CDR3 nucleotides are TGTGCCAGCAGCGTTGGACAGGGAGGAAACACCATATATTTT.

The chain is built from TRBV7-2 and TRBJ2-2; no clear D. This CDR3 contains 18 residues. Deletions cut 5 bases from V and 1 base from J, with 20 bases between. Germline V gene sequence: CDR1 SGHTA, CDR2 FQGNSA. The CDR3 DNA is TGTGCCAGCAGCCCATTTATGACTGGACGGATGAACACCGGGGAGCTGTTTTTT. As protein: CASSPFMTGRMNTGELFF.

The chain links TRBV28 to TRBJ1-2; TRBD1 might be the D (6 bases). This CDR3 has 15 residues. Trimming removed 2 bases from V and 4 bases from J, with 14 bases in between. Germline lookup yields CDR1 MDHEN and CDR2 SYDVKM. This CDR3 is CASSLRDTPFYGYTF. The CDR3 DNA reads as TGTGCCAGCAGTTTACGGGACACGCCTTTCTATGGCTACACCTTC.

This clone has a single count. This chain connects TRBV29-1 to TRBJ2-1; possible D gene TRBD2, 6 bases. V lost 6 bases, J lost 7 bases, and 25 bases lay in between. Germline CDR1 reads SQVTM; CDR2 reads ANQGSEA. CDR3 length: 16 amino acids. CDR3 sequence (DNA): TGCAGCGTGGCTCTAGCGATCCGGAACTTTGGTAATGAGCAGTTCTTC. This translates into CSVALAIRNFGNEQFF.

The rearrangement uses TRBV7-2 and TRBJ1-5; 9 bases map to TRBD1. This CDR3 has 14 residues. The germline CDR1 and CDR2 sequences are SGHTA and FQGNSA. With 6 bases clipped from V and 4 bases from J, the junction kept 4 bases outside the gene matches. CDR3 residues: CASRGGQGNQPQHF. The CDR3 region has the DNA TGTGCCAGCAGGGGGGGACAGGGTAATCAGCCCCAGCATTTT.